This T cell receptor beta chain was sequenced in a study of T cells in Graves' hyperthyroidism and ophthalmopathy. Researchers amplified the TCR beta CDR3 regions from RNA transcripts. With the HTBI primer set, the TCR CDR3 went through a first round of RT-PCR. MiXCR, applied by TCRdb to the multiplex PCR reads, yields one record per CDR3 protein. Among approximately 480,000 distinct CDR3 sequences listed, 20% were seen once. Note on this clonotype: The antigen is unknown. At one end, the junction sequence differs from germline, possibly due to a read error.

CDR3 length: 15 residues. From germline, CDR1 is MNHEY and CDR2 SVGEGT. No progression to ophthalmopathy during 18 months of follow-up defined stable disease. Patients aged 18 to 65 had newly diagnosed hyperthyroidism that had lasted under 2 months. Diagnostic assessment was based on clinical symptoms, serum thyroxine and TRAb, thyroid ultrasound and orbital computed tomography. General study findings and limits: Most thyroid-expanded clonotypes above 0.001 were also found in blood.

Sequenced: blood. V is TRBV6-2 or TRBV6-3 and J is TRBJ1-2; the D gene is possibly TRBD1 (5 bases). The source of this sequence is a man aged 18 to 29 with Graves' hyperthyroidism. The CDR3 nucleotides read TGCGCCAGCAGTTTCGGGGCTAGGCTTAACTATGGCTACACCTTC. It yields the protein CASSFGARLNYGYTF.